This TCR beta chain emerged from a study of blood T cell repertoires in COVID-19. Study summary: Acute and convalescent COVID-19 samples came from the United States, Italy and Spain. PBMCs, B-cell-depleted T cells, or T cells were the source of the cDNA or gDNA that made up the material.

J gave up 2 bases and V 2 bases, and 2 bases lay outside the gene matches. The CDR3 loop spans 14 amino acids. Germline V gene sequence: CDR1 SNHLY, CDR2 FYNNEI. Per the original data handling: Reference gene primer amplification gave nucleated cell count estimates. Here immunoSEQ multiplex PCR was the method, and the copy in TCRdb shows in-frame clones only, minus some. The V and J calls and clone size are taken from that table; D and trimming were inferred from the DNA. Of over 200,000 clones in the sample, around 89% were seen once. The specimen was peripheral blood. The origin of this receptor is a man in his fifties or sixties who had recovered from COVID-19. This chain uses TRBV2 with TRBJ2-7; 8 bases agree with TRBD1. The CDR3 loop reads CASSEQGAAYEQYF. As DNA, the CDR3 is TGTGCCAGCAGTGAACAGGGGGCGGCCTACGAGCAGTACTTC.